This T cell receptor (beta chain) was found in a study of T cell responses to AZD1222 COVID-19 vaccine. The study's findings and limits: With two AZD1222 doses given, Spike-specific TCR breadth and depth both rose. Epitopes outside B.1.351 and B.1.1.7 mutated regions reportedly drew nearly half of spike TCRs. Clonal diversity was possibly underestimated, and the donors were mostly white British, with more females. The CD4 TCRs associated with vaccination extended across spike and predominated at 160-218 and 743-854.

Clones were read by immunoSEQ multiplex PCR, and TCRdb kept only the in-frame ones, dropping some. The data contain some 99,000 clones, 87% of them singletons. As regards this clone: The antigen is undetermined.

Germline lookup yields CDR1 LNHDA and CDR2 SQIVND (reference sequence). Trimming took 0 bases from V and 0 from J; bases not matched to a gene: 9. This CDR3 is built from 18 residues. The sequencing used peripheral blood, collected 28 days after the second AZD1222 dose. The gene calls are TRBV19 and TRBJ2-3; 7 bases match TRBD2. This receptor was taken from an adult who received the AZD1222 COVID-19 vaccine. CDR3 sequence: CASSIDTTSSGSTDTQYF. In DNA form, the CDR3 reads TGTGCCAGTAGTATAGATACAACTTCTAGCGGTAGCACAGATACGCAGTATTTT.